Below, one T cell receptor beta chain is given with its context. No antigen is known for it. Sequence at one end of the junction differs from germline and may be a read error. The template was RNA from unsorted bulk tissue. Between August and November 2014, newly diagnosed, chemotherapy-naive lung cancer patients underwent thoracic surgery in China. TCRbeta libraries were built with three rounds of nested PCR, modified from ARM-PCR. MiXCR was run by TCRdb on the multiplex PCR reads, yielding one entry per CDR3 protein. The data show roughly 93,000 distinct CDR3 sequences, about 70% seen once. The CDR3 is made up of 16 amino acids. Germline V gives CDR1 MNHEY, CDR2 SVGEGT. The data derive from a study of tumor and adjacent non-tumor tissue in lung cancer. About the research overall: There were about twelve adenocarcinoma, a couple of squamous cell carcinoma and 1 small cell lung cancer cases.

The study's findings and limits: Normal lung showed higher cumulative top 100 clone frequency than tumor.

The chain employs TRBV6-2 or TRBV6-3 and TRBJ2-1, with 9 nucleotides matching TRBD2. This clonotype was sampled from a man in his 60s with non-small cell lung cancer. The source material was lung tumor tissue. This CDR3 reads CVSSTPIIAGDDEQFF. CDR3 DNA sequence: TGTGTCAGCAGTACCCCGATAATAGCGGGGGACGATGAGCAGTTCTTC.